This T cell receptor (beta chain) was documented in a study of blood T cell repertoires in COVID-19. Profiling relied on immunoSEQ multiplex PCR, and the TCRdb table lists in-frame clones only, not all of them. The table shows around 310,000 clones, with around 91% occurring only once. The germline V gene encodes CDR1 LNHDA and CDR2 SQIVND (reference sequence). V lost 4 bases to trimming and J lost 3 bases; unmatched junction nucleotides: 3. This CDR3 has 14 residues. This sequence was found in a woman aged 55 to 70 with acute or convalescent COVID-19. The chain links TRBV19 to TRBJ2-4, with TRBD2 matching over 7 bases. Material for sequencing was peripheral blood. CDR3 protein: CASSNAGDKNIQYF. The CDR3, as DNA: TGTGCCAGTAGTAATGCGGGAGACAAAAACATTCAGTACTTC. The full variable domain, rest sourced from reference TRBV19 and TRBJ2-4, is DGGITQSPKYLFRKEGQNVTLSCEQNLNHDAMYWYRQDPGQGLRLIYYSQIVNDFQKGDIAEGYSVSREKKESFPLTVTSAQKNPTAFYLCASSNAGDKNIQYFGAGTRLSVL.